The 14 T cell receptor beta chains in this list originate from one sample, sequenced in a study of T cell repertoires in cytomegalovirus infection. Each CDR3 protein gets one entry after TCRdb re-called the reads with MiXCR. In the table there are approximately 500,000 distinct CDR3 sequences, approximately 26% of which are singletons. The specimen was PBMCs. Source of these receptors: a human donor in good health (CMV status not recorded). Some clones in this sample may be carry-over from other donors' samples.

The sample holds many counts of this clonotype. CDR3 nucleotide sequence: TGCAGTGCCGCCGCGGCTAGCCGGAACAATGAGCAGTTCTTC. Encoded protein: CSAAAASRNNEQFF. The rearrangement joins TRBV20-1 to TRBJ2-1; possibly TRBD2 for D (5 bases). The germline CDR1 and CDR2 sequences are DFQATT and SNEGSKA (reference sequence). V was clipped by 6 bases and J by 5 bases, with 17 bases between them. The CDR3 contains 14 residues.

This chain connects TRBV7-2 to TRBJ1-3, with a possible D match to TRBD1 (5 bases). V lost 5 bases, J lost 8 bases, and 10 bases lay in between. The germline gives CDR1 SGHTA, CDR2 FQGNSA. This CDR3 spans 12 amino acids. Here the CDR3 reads CASSGAGDTIYF. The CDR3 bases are TGTGCCAGCAGCGGGGCGGGGGACACCATATATTTT. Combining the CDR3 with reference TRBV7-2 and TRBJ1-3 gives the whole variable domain GAGVSQSPSNKVTEKGKDVELRCDPISGHTALYWYRQSLGQGLEFLIYFQGNSAPDKSGLPSDRFSAERTGGSVSTLTIQRTQQEDSAVYLCASSGAGDTIYFGEGSWLTVV.

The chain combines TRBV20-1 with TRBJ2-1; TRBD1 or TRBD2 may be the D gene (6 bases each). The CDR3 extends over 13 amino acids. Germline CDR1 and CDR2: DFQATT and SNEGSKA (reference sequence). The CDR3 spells CRVGGGIYNEQFF. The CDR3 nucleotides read TGCAGAGTCGGAGGGGGAATCTACAATGAGCAGTTCTTC.

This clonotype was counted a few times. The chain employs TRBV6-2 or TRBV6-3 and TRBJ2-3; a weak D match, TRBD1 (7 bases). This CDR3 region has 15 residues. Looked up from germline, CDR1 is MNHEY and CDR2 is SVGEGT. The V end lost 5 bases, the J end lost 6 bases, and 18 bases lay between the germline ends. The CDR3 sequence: CASSPSGGRRDTQYF. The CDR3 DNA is TGTGCCAGCAGTCCCTCAGGGGGGAGACGGGATACGCAGTATTTT.

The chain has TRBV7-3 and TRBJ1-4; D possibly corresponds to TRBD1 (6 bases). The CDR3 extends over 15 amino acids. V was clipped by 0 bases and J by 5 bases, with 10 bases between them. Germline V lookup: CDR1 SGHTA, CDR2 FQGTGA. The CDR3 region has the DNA TGTGCCAGCAGCTTAACGGCAGGACAGAATGAAAAACTGTTTTTT. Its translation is CASSLTAGQNEKLFF.

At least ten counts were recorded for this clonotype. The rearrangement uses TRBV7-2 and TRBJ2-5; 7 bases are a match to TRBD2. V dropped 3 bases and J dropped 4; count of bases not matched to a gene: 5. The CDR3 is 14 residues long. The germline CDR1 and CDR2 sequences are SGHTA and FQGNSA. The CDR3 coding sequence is TGTGCCAGCAGCTTCCGAAGCGGGATAGAGACCCAGTACTTC. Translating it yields CASSFRSGIETQYF.

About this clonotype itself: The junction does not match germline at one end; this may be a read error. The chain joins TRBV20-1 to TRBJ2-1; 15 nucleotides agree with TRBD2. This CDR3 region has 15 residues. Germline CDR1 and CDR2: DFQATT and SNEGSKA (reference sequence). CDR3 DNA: TGCAGTGCTTCTGGACTAGCGGGAGGGCAGGGTGAGCAGTCCTTC. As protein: CSASGLAGGQGEQSF.

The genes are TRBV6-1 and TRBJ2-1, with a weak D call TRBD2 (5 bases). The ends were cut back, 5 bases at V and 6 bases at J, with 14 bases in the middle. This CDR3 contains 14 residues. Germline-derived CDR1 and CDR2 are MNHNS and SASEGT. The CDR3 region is CASSHRALANEQFF. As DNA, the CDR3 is TGTGCCAGCAGTCATCGTGCCCTAGCCAATGAGCAGTTCTTC.

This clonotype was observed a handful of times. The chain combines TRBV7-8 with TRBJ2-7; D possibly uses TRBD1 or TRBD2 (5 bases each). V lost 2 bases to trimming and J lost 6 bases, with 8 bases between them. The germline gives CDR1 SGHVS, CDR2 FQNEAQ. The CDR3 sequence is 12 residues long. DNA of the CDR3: TGTGCCAGCAGCTTAACGGGGCCCGAGCAGTACTTC. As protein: CASSLTGPEQYF.

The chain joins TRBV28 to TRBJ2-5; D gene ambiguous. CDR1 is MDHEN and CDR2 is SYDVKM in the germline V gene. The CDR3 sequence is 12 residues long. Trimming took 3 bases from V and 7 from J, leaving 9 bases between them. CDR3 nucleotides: TGTGCCAGCAGTTTTAACCCGAGGACCCAGTACTTC. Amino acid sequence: CASSFNPRTQYF.

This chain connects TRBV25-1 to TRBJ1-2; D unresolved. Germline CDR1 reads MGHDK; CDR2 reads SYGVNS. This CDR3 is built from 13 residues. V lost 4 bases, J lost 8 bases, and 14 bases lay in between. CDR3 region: CASSVQDSFGYTF. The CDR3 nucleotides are TGTGCCAGCAGTGTCCAGGATAGCTTCGGCTACACCTTC.

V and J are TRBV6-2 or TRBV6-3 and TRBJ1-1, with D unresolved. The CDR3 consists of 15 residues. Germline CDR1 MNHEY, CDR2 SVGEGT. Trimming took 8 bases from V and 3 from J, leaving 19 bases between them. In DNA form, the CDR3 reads TGTGCCAGCTGGTGGGGATTAGGAGATGACACTGAAGCTTTCTTT. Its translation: CASWWGLGDDTEAFF.

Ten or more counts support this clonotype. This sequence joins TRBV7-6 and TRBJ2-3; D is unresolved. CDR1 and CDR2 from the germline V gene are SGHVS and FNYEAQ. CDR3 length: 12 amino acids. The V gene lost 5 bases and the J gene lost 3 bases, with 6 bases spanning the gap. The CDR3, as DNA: TGTGCCAGCAGCCCGGGTACAGATACGCAGTATTTT. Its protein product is CASSPGTDTQYF.

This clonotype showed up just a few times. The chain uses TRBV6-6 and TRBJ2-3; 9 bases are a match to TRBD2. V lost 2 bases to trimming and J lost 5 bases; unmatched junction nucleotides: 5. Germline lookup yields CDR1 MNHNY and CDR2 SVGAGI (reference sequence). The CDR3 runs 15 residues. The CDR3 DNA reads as TGTGCCAGCAGTTACCTTAGCGGGAGCGGAGATACGCAGTATTTT. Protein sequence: CASSYLSGSGDTQYF.